The rows below give T cell receptor beta chains drawn from one sample of a study of cytomegalovirus exposure and HLA in healthy donors. Profiled with immunoSEQ multiplex PCR; TCRdb holds only in-frame clones, not every one. This table has 150,000 or so clones, around 80% appearing once. Sequencing input: PBMCs. The receptors derive from a woman in her forties or fifties in good health and CMV-seropositive. The CDR3 runs from the conserved cysteine through the conserved F or W. Each record gives: J gene, V gene, CDR3 protein.

TRBJ2-5 TRBV6-5 CASSPRGWEETQYF
TRBJ1-2 TRBV21-1 CASSKSSPDSGYNGYTF
TRBJ2-6 TRBV19 CASSRPRSSGANVLTF
TRBJ2-1 TRBV10-3 CATSRGSSYNEQFF
TRBJ2-1 TRBV5-5 CASSLGLAGNEQFF
TRBJ1-1 TRBV18 CASSPPGTEAFF
TRBJ2-5 TRBV19 CASSLRAGETQYF
TRBJ1-6 TRBV28 CASRASNGGGPLHF
TRBJ2-5 TRBV9 CASSVGLAEGQETQYF
TRBJ2-1 TRBV2 CASSAGGLAGGPIYNEQFF
TRBJ1-1 TRBV10-3 CAISESGGDTEAFF
TRBJ1-4 TRBV11-2 CASSLRGTDEKLFF
TRBJ2-3 TRBV5-1 CASRTSMPTDTQYF
TRBJ2-5 TRBV19 CASTSGGLLQETQYF
TRBJ2-3 TRBV19 CASGGVITDTQYF
TRBJ2-7 TRBV15 CATTRLTGIPSREQYF
TRBJ2-7 TRBV27 CASSLGESYEQYF
TRBJ1-1 TRBV19 CASRIRVEAFF
TRBJ1-5 TRBV2 CASGAPGQGGFQPQHF
TRBJ1-1 TRBV6-6 CASRVVTGENTEAFF
TRBJ1-3 TRBV15 CATSRDLQFSGNTIYF
TRBJ2-3 TRBV4-1 CASSQDRSEARSTDTQYF